Described below is a single T cell receptor beta chain sequence and its context. V lost 8 bases to trimming and J lost 4 bases; unmatched junction nucleotides: 16. CDR1 is MDHEN and CDR2 is SYDVKM in the germline V gene. The CDR3 runs to 16 residues. Authors' processing steps: Reference gene primer amplification gave estimated nucleated cell counts. Profiling relied on immunoSEQ multiplex PCR, and the TCRdb table lists in-frame clones only, not all of them. D and trimming come from the DNA, and the V and J calls and clone size come from that table. The sample carries approximately 88,000 clones, 87% recorded once. The data were obtained in a study of blood T cell repertoires in COVID-19. Turning to the study itself: Specimens from acute and convalescent COVID-19 originated in the United States, Italy and Spain. From T cells, B-cell-depleted T cells, or PBMCs came the material, which was cDNA or gDNA.

This TCR came from a male donor with acute or convalescent COVID-19. The chain is built from TRBV28 and TRBJ1-1; 7 bases match TRBD1. Sequenced input: peripheral blood. CDR3 bases: TGTGCCAGCCAAGAGCTGACAGGGTCTCTGACCACTGAAGCTTTCTTT. Encoded protein: CASQELTGSLTTEAFF. The variable domain in full, with the rest retrieved from reference TRBV28 and TRBJ1-1, is DVKVTQSSRYLVKRTGEKVFLECVQDMDHENMFWYRQDPGLGLRLIYFSYDVKMKEKGDIPEGYSVSREKKERFSLILESASTNQTSMYLCASQELTGSLTTEAFFGQGTRLTVV.